These 12 T cell receptor beta chains originate from one sample sequenced in a study of cytomegalovirus exposure and HLA in healthy donors. The PCR made use of 60 Vbeta and 13 Jbeta primers. Produced via immunoSEQ multiplex PCR; TCRdb's table is partial and in-frame only. In the table there are 200,000 to 250,000 clones, around 85% of which are singletons. Specimen: PBMCs. The receptor set was obtained from a man aged 45-65 years in good health and CMV-seronegative.

The chain links TRBV5-4 to TRBJ2-5, with 9 bases lining up with TRBD2. This CDR3 is 15 amino acids long. Per germline, CDR1 SGHNT and CDR2 YYREEE (reference sequence). V shed 3 bases, J shed 5 bases, and the junction held 8 bases outside the gene matches. CDR3 protein: CASSSTSGPQETQYF. CDR3 DNA: TGTGCCAGCAGCTCGACTAGCGGCCCACAGGAGACCCAGTACTTC.

The chain couples TRBV10-3 to TRBJ2-7; D possibly corresponds to TRBD2 (6 bases). This CDR3 is 13 amino acids long. The ends were cut back, 7 bases at V and 3 bases at J, with 13 bases in the middle. Germline V CDR1 and CDR2: ENHRY, SYGVKD. CDR3 sequence: CAIKPGRFYEQYF. DNA for the CDR3: TGTGCCATCAAACCCGGGAGATTCTACGAGCAGTACTTC.

The chain couples TRBV13 to TRBJ2-1; 7 positions match TRBD2. V trimming: 3 bases; J trimming: 4 bases; junction bases outside the gene matches: 15. Per the germline V gene, CDR1 is PRHDT and CDR2 is FYEKMQ (reference sequence). CDR3 length equals 18 residues. CDR3 sequence reads: CASSFIRRERGSYNEQFF. The CDR3 DNA reads TGTGCCAGCAGCTTTATTAGGCGGGAGCGAGGGAGTTACAATGAGCAGTTCTTC.

V is TRBV27 and J is TRBJ2-3; 8 bases are shared with TRBD2. The J segment lost 0 bases and the V segment lost 1 base, leaving 3 bases of the junction unmatched. The CDR3 totals 16 residues. Germline assignment: CDR1 MNHEY and CDR2 SMNVEV (reference sequence). CDR3 protein: CASSLLGGRSTDTQYF. CDR3 sequence (DNA): TGTGCCAGCAGTTTATTGGGCGGGAGGAGCACAGATACGCAGTATTTT.

The V call is TRBV6-6, the J call TRBJ2-3, with a possible D match to TRBD1 (5 bases). The V gene lost 2 bases and the J gene lost 3 bases, with 12 bases spanning the gap. Germline CDR1 is MNHNY and CDR2 is SVGAGI (reference sequence). The CDR3 sequence is 15 residues long. The CDR3 loop is CASSYLQGLTDTQYF. DNA for the CDR3: TGTGCCAGCAGTTACCTTCAGGGTTTGACAGATACGCAGTATTTT.

This clone was counted a few times. This sequence joins TRBV28 and TRBJ2-6, with D uncertain. V was pared by 2 bases and J by 4 bases, with 12 bases between. Germline CDR1 MDHEN, CDR2 SYDVKM. There are 16 residues in the CDR3. The CDR3 nucleotides are TGTGCCAGCAGTTTAGGTCCGGGTCTGGGGGCCAACGTCCTGACTTTC. Translation: CASSLGPGLGANVLTF.

In its sample, this clone was seen once. The chain is built from TRBV5-4 and TRBJ2-2; 13 positions agree with TRBD2. Germline CDR1 is SGHNT and CDR2 is YYREEE (reference sequence). The CDR3 runs 16 residues. V shed 4 bases, J shed 7 bases, and the junction held 7 bases outside the gene matches. The CDR3 is CASSLGLAGVFGELFF. The CDR3 DNA follows: TGTGCCAGCAGCCTAGGACTAGCGGGAGTCTTCGGGGAGCTGTTTTTT.

This chain joins TRBV7-9 and TRBJ2-1; 10 bases map to TRBD2. The CDR3 covers 16 residues. Germline-derived CDR1 and CDR2 are SEHNR and FQNEAQ (reference sequence). With 8 bases clipped from V and 4 bases from J, the junction kept 11 bases outside the gene matches. The CDR3 region has the DNA TGTGCCAGCGGCAATCTTAGCGGGAGGAAATACAATGAGCAGTTCTTC. This sequence encodes CASGNLSGRKYNEQFF.

The gene calls are TRBV27 and TRBJ1-5; D is possibly TRBD1 (6 bases). V was clipped by 2 bases and J by 5 bases, with 10 bases between them. Germline CDR1 reads MNHEY; CDR2 reads SMNVEV (reference sequence). The CDR3 sequence is 14 residues long. CDR3 bases: TGTGCCAGCAGTTTACACAGGGCGGATCAGCCCCAGCATTTT. Amino acids: CASSLHRADQPQHF.

This clone turned up a few times. The chain is built from TRBV28 and TRBJ2-7; D not resolved. V lost 7 bases, J lost 2 bases, and 6 bases lay in between. Germline values: CDR1 MDHEN, CDR2 SYDVKM. The CDR3 has 11 amino acids. The CDR3 is CASTRPYEQYF. CDR3 coding DNA: TGTGCCAGCACCAGGCCCTACGAGCAGTACTTC.

The chain recombines TRBV28 with TRBJ2-7, with 8 positions matching TRBD2. The junction had 6 bases not matched to a gene; V was cut back by 4 bases and J by 4 bases. Germline CDR1 reads MDHEN; CDR2 reads SYDVKM. This CDR3 spans 14 amino acids. The CDR3 region is CASSSPGLVYEQYF. The CDR3 region has the DNA TGTGCCAGCAGTTCACCGGGACTAGTTTACGAGCAGTACTTC.

The chain combines TRBV11-2 with TRBJ2-6, with a weak D call TRBD2 (6 bases). The V end lost 5 bases, the J end lost 0 bases, and 11 bases lay between the germline ends. Germline CDR1 reads SGHAT; CDR2 reads FQNNGV. This CDR3 is built from 16 residues. CDR3 sequence (DNA): TGTGCCAGCAGCCGGGAGCATTCCTCTGGGGCCAACGTCCTGACTTTC. Translation gives CASSREHSSGANVLTF. The entire variable domain, with the rest obtained from reference TRBV11-2 and TRBJ2-6, is as follows: EAGVAQSPRYKIIEKRQSVAFWCNPISGHATLYWYQQILGQGPKLLIQFQNNGVVDDSQLPKDRFSAERLKGVDSTLKIQPAKLEDSAVYLCASSREHSSGANVLTFGAGSRLTVL.